This TCR beta chain was sequenced in a study of T cell changes during pregnancy in multiple sclerosis. The repertoire was sequenced with immunoSEQ multiplex PCR; TCRdb's copy has only in-frame clones and lacks some. The sample yields approximately 66,000 clones, roughly 90% seen once. CDR3 length: 13 residues. The germline V gene encodes CDR1 SQVTM and CDR2 ANQGSEA. V dropped 6 bases and J dropped 6 bases, with 18 bases sitting between them. The rearrangement uses TRBV29-1 and TRBJ2-7; D may be TRBD2 (6 bases). This receptor was taken from a female donor with multiple sclerosis, enrolled in a pregnancy study. The source material was CD8+ T cells from peripheral blood mononuclear cells, sampled before pregnancy. CDR3 nucleotides: TGCAGCGTGAGTTACCCTAGCGAGGGCGAGCAGTACTTC. It specifies CSVSYPSEGEQYF.